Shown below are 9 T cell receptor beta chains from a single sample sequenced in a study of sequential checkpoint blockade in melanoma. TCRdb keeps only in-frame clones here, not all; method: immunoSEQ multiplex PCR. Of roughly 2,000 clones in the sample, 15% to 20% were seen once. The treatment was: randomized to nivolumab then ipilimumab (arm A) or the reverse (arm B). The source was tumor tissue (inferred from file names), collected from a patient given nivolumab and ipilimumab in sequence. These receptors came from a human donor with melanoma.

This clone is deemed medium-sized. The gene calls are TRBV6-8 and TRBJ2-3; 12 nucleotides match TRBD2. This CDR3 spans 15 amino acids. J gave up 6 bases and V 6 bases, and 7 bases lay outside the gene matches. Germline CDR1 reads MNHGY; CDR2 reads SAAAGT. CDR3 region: CASRLTSGGLDTQYF. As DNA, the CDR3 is TGTGCCAGCAGACTGACTAGCGGGGGACTGGATACGCAGTATTTT.

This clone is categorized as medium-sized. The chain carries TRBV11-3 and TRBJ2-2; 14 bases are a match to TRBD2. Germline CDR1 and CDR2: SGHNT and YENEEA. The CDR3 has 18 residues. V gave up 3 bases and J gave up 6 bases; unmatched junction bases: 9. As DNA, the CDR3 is TGTGCCAGCAGCTTGGGACTAGCGGGGGCCCTTAGGGCCGGGGAGCTGTTTTTT. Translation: CASSLGLAGALRAGELFF.

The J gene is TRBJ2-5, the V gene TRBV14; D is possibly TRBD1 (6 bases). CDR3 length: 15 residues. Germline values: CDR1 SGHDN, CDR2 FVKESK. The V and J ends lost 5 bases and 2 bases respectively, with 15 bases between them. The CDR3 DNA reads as TGTGCCAGCAGCTTGGGACAAGCGCTACAAGAGACCCAGTACTTC. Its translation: CASSLGQALQETQYF.

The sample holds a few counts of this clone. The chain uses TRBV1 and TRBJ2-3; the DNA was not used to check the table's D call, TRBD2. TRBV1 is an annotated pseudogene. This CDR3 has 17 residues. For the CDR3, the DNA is TGCACCAGCAGCCAAGCCGCTAGCGGGGGAGGGGCAGATACGCAGTATTTT. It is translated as CTSSQAASGGGADTQYF.

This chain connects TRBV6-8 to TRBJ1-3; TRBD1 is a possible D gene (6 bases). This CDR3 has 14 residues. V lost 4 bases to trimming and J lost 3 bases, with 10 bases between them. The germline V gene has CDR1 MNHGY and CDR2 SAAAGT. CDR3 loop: CASSLQGHGNTIYF. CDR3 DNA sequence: TGTGCCAGCAGTTTGCAGGGGCATGGAAACACCATATATTTT.

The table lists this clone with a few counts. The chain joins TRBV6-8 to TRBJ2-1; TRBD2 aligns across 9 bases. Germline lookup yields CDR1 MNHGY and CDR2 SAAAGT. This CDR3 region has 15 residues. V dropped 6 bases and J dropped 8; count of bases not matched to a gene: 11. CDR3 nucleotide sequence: TGTGCCAGCAGACTTAGCGGGAGTGGGAACGATGAGCAGTTCTTC. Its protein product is CASRLSGSGNDEQFF.

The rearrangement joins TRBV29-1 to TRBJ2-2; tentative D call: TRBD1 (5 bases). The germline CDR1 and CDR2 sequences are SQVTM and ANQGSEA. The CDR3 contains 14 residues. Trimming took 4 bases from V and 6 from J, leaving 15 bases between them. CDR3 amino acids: CSVVAGSIAGELFF. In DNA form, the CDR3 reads TGCAGCGTTGTGGCAGGGTCTATCGCCGGGGAGCTGTTTTTT.

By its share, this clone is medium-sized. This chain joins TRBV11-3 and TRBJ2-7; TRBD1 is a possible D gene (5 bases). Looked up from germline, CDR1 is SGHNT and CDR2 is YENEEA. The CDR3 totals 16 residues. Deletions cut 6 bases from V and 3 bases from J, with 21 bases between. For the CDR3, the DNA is TGTGCCAGCAGTCCCCCTGTTAGGGGCCTTGTCTACGAGCAGTACTTC. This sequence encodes CASSPPVRGLVYEQYF. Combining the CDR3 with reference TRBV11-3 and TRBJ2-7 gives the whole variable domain EAGVVQSPRYKIIEKKQPVAFWCNPISGHNTLYWYLQNLGQGPELLIRYENEEAVDDSQLPKDRFSAERLKGVDSTLKIQPAELGDSAVYLCASSPPVRGLVYEQYFGPGTRLTVT.

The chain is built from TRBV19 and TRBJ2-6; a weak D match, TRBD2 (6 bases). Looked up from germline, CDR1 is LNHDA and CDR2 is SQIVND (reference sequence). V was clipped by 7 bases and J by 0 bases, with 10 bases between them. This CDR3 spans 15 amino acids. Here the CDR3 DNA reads TGTGCCAGTACGACTAGGGGCTCTGGGGCCAACGTCCTGACTTTC. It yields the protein CASTTRGSGANVLTF.